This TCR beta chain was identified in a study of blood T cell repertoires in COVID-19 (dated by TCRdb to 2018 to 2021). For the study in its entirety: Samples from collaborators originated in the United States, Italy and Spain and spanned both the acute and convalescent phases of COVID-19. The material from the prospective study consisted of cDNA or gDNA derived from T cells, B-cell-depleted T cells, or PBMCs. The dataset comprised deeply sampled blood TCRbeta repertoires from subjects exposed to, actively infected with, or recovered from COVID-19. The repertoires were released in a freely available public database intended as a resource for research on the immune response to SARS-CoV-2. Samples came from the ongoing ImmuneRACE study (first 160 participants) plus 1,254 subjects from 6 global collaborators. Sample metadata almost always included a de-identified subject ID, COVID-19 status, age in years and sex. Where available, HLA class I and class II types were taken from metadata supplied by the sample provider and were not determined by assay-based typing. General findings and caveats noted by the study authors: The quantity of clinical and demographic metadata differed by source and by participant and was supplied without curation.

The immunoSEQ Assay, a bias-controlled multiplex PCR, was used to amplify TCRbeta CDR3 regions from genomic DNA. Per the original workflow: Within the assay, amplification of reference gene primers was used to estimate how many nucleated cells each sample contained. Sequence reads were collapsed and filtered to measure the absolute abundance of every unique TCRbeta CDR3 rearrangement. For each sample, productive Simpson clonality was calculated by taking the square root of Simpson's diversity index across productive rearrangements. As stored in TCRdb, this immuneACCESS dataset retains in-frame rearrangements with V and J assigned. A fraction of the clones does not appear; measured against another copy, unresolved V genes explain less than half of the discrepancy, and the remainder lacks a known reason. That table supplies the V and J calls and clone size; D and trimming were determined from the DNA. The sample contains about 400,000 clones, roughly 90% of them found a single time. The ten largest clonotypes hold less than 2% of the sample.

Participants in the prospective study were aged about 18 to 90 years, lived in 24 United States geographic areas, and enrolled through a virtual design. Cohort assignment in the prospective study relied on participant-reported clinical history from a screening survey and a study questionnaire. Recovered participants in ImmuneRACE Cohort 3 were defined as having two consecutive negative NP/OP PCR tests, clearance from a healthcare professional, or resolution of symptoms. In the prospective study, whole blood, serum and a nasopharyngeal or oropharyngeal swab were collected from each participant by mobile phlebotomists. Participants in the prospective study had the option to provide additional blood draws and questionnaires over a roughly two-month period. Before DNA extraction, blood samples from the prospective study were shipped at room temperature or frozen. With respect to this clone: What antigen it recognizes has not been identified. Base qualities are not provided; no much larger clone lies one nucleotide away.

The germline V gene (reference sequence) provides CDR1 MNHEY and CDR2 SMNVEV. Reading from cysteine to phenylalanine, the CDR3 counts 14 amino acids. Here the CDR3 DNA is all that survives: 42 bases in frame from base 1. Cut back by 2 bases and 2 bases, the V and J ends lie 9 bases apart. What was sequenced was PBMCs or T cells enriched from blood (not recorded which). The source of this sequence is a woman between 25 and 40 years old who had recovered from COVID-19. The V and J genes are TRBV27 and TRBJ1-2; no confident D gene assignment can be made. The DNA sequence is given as TGTGCCAGCAGTTTAGGTCCCGAGAACTATGGCTACACCTTC. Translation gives CASSLGPENYGYTF.